This record covers a single T cell receptor (beta chain). The table came from immunoSEQ multiplex PCR; TCRdb's copy has only in-frame clones and leaves some out. The table has nearly 1 million clones, 76% seen once. Subsets obtained from CD4+ cells comprised CD45RA+ naive and CD45RA-negative memory cells. These data are taken from a study of shared clonotypes between healthy human individuals. CDR1 SGHDT and CDR2 YYEEEE come from the germline V gene. This CDR3 comprises 14 residues. The J segment lost 8 bases and the V segment lost 3 bases, leaving 5 bases of the junction unmatched. The sequence was obtained from a man between 18 and 29 years old in good health. This rearrangement joins TRBV5-6 to TRBJ1-2; 12 bases match TRBD1. Sequenced: memory CD4+ T cells sorted from blood. Noted subset: CD45RA-negative fraction. The CDR3 nucleotides are TGTGCCAGCAGCTCGGGACAGGGGGCGCGGGGCTACACCTTC. This translates into CASSSGQGARGYTF.